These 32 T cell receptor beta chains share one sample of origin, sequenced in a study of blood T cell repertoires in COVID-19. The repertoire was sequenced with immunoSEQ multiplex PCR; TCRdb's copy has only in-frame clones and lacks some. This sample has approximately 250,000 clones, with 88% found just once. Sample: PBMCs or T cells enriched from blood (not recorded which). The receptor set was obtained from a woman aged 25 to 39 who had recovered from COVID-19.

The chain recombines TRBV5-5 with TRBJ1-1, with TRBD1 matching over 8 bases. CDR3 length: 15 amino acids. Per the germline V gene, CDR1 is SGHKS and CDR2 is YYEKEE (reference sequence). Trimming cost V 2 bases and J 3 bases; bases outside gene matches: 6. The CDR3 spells CASSFRQGSHTEAFF. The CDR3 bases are TGTGCCAGCAGCTTTCGACAGGGGTCCCACACTGAAGCTTTCTTT.

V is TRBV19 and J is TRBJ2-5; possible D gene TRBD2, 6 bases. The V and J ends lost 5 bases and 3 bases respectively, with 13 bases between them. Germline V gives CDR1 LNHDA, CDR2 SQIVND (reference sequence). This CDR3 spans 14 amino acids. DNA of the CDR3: TGTGCCAGTAGTCCTGGGACTGCTGAAGAGACCCAGTACTTC. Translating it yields CASSPGTAEETQYF.

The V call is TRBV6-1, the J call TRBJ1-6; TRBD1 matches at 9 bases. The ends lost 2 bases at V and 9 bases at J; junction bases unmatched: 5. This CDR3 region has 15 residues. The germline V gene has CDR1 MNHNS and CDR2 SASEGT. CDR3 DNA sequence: TGTGCCAGCAGTGAAATGGGACAGGGTACTTCACCCCTCCACTTT. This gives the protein CASSEMGQGTSPLHF.

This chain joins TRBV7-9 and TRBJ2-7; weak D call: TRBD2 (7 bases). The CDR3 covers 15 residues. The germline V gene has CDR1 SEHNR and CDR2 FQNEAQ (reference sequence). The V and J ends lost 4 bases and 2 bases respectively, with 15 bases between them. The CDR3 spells CASSSAGGAPYEQYF. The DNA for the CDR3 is TGTGCCAGCAGCTCGGCTGGGGGGGCTCCCTACGAGCAGTACTTC.

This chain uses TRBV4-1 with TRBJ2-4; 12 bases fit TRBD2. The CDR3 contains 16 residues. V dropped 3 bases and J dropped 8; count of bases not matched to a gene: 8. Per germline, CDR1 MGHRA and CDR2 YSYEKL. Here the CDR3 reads CASSQASGGAGDIQYF. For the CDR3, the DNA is TGCGCCAGCAGCCAGGCTAGCGGGGGGGCTGGGGACATTCAGTACTTC.

The CDR3 DNA reads as TGTGCCAGTAGTATGATCCCGGGACAGGGGTATAATCAGCCCCAGCATTTT. It translates to CASSMIPGQGYNQPQHF. The V gene is TRBV19, the J gene TRBJ1-5; 10 bases line up with TRBD1. Germline V gives CDR1 LNHDA, CDR2 SQIVND (reference sequence). With 3 bases clipped from V and 4 bases from J, the junction kept 9 bases outside the gene matches. This CDR3 contains 17 residues.

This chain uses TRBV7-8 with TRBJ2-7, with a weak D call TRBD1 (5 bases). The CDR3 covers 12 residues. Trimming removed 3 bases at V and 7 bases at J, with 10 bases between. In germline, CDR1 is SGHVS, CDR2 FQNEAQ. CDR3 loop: CASSFAQGEQYF. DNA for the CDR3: TGTGCCAGCAGCTTTGCCCAGGGAGAGCAGTACTTC.

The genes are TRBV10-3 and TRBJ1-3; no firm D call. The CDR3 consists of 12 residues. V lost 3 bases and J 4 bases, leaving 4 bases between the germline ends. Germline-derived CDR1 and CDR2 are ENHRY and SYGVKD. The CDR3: CAISDPGNTIYF. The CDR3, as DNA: TGTGCCATCAGTGACCCGGGAAACACCATATATTTT.

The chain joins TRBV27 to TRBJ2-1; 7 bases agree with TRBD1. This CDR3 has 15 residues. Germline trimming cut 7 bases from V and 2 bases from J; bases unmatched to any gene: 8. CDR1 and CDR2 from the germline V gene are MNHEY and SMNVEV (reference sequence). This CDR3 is CASTLAGTAYNEQFF. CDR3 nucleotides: TGTGCCAGCACCTTAGCTGGGACAGCCTACAATGAGCAGTTCTTC.

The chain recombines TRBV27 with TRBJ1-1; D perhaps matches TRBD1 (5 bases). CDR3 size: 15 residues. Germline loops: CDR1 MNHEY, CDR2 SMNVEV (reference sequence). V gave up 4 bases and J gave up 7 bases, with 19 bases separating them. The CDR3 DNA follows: TGTGCCAGCAGTTACCGTGGAGGGGAGGGGCGTGAAGCTTTCTTT. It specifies CASSYRGGEGREAFF.

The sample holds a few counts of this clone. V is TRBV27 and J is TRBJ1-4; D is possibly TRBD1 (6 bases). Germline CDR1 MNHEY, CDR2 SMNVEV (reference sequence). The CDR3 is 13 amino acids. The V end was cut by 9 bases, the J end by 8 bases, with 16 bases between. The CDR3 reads CASYDRRWEKLFF. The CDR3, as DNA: TGTGCCAGTTACGACAGGCGCTGGGAAAAACTGTTTTTT.

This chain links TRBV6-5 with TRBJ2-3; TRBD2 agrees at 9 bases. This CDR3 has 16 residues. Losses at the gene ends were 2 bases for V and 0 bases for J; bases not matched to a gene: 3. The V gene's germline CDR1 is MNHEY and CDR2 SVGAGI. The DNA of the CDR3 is TGTGCCAGCAGTTACGCCAGCGGGAGGAGCACAGATACGCAGTATTTT. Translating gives CASSYASGRSTDTQYF.

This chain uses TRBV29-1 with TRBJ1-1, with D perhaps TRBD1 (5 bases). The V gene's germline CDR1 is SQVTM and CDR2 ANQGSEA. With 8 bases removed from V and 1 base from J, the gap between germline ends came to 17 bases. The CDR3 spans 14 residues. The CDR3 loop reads CSSKGASRNTEAFF. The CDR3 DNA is TGCAGCTCAAAAGGGGCTTCGAGGAACACTGAAGCTTTCTTT.

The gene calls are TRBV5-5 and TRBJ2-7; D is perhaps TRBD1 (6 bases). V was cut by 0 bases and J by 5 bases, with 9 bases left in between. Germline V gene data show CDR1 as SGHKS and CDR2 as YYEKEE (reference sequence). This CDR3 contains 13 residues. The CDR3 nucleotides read TGTGCCAGCAGCTTGGTCAGGGGCCACGAGCAGTACTTC. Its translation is CASSLVRGHEQYF.

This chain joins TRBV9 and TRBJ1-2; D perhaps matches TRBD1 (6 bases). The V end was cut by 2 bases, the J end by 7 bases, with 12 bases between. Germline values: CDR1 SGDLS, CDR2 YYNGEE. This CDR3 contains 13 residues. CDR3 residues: CASSVRGGAGYTF. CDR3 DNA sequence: TGTGCCAGCAGCGTCAGGGGAGGGGCTGGCTACACCTTC.

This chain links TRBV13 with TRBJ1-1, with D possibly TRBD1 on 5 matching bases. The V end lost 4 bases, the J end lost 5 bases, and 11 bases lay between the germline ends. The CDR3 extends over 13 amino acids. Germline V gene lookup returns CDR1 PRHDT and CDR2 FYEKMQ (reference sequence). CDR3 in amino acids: CASSSTDRTEAFF. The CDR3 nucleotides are TGTGCCAGCAGCTCGACTGACAGAACTGAAGCTTTCTTT. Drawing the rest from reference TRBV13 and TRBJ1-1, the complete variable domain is AAGVIQSPRHLIKEKRETATLKCYPIPRHDTVYWYQQGPGQDPQFLISFYEKMQSDKGSIPDRFSAQQFSDYHSELNMSSLELGDSALYFCASSSTDRTEAFFGQGTRLTVV.

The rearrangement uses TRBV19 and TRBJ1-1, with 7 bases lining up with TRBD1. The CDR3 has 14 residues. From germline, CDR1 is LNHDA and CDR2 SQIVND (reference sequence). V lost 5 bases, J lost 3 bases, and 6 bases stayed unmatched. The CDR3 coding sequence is TGTGCCAGTAGTCAAGGGACAGAATACACTGAAGCTTTCTTT. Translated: CASSQGTEYTEAFF.

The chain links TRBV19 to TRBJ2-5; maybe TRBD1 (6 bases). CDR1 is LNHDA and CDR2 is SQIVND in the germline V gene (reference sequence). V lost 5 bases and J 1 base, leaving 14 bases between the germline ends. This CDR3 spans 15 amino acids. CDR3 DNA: TGTGCCAGTAGTTTCCTGACAGGCCTCCAAGAGACCCAGTACTTC. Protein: CASSFLTGLQETQYF.

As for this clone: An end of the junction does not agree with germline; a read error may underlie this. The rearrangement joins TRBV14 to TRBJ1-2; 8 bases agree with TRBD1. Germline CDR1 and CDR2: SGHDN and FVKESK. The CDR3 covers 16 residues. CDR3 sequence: CASSKDRGSLDYGYTF. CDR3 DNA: TGTGCCAGCAGCAAAGACAGGGGCTCGCTTGACTATGGCTACACCTTC.

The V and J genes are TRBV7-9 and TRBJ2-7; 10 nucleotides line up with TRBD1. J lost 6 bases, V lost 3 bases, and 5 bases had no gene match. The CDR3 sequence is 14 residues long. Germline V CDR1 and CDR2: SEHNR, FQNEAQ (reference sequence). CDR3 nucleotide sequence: TGTGCCAGCAGCTTCGGACAGGGGGAGGGCGAGCAGTACTTC. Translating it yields CASSFGQGEGEQYF.

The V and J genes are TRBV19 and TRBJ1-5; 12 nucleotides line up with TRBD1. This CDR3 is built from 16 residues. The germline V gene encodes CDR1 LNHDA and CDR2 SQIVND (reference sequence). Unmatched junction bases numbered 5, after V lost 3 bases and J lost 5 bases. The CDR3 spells CASSIRDRGRHQPQHF. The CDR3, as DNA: TGTGCCAGTAGTATCCGGGACAGGGGGCGACATCAGCCCCAGCATTTT.

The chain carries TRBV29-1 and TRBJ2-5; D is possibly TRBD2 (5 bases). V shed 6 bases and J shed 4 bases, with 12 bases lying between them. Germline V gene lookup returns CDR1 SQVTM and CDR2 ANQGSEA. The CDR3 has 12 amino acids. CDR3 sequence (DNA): TGCAGCGTAGCGCCTGAGGGAGAGACCCAGTACTTC. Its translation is CSVAPEGETQYF.

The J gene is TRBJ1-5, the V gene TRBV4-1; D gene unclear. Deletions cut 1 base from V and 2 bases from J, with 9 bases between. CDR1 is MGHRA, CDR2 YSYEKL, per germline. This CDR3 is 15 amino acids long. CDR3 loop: CASSQGQSGNQPQHF. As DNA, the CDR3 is TGCGCCAGCAGCCAAGGACAAAGTGGCAATCAGCCCCAGCATTTT.

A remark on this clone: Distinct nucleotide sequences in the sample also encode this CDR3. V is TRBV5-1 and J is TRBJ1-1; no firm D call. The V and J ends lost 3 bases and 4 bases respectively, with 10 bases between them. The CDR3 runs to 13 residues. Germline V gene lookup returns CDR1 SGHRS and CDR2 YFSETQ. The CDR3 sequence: CASSSTGGTEAFF. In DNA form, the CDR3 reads TGCGCCAGCAGCTCGACGGGAGGCACTGAAGCTTTCTTT.

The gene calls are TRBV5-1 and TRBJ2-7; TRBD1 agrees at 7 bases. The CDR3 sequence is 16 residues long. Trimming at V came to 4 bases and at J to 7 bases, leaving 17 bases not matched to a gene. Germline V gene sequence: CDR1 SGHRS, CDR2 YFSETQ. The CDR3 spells CASSGSLQGIGDEQYF. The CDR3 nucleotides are TGCGCCAGCAGCGGCAGCCTACAGGGGATCGGAGATGAGCAGTACTTC.

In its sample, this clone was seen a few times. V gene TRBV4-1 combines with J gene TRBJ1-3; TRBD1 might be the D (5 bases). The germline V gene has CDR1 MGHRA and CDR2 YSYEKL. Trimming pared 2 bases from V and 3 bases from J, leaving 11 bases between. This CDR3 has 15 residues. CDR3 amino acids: CASSQQQESGNTIYF. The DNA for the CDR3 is TGCGCCAGCAGCCAACAACAGGAAAGTGGAAACACCATATATTTT.

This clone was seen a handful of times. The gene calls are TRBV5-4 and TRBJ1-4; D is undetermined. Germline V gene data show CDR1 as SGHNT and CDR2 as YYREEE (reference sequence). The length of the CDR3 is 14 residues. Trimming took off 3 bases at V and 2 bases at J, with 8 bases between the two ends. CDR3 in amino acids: CASSSGGTNEKLFF. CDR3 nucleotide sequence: TGTGCCAGCAGCTCGGGTGGGACTAATGAAAAACTGTTTTTT.

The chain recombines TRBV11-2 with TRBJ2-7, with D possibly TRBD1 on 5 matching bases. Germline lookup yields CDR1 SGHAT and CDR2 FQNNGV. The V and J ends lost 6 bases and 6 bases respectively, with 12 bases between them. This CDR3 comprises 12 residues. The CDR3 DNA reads TGTGCCAGCAGTCAAGGGGTGCGCGAGCAGTACTTC. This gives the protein CASSQGVREQYF.

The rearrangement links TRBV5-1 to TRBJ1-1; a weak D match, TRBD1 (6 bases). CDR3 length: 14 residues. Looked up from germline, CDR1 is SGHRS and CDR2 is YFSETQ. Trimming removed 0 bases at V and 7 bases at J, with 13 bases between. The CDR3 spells CASSLDRATVEAFF. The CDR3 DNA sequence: TGCGCCAGCAGCTTGGACAGGGCCACGGTTGAAGCTTTCTTT.

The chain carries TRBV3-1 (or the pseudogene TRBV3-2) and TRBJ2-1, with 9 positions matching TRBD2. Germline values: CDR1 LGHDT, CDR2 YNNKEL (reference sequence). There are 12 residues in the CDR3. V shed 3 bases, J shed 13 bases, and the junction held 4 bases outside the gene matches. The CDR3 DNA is TGTGCCAGCAGCCAGCGGGGGGGCCCCCAGTTCTTC. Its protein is CASSQRGGPQFF.

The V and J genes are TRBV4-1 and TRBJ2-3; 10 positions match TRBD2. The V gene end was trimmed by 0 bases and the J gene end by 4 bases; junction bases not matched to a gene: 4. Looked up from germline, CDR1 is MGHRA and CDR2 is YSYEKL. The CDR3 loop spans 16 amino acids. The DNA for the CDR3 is TGCGCCAGCAGCCAAGAGCCTAGCGGGGGCTCAGATACGCAGTATTTT. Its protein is CASSQEPSGGSDTQYF.

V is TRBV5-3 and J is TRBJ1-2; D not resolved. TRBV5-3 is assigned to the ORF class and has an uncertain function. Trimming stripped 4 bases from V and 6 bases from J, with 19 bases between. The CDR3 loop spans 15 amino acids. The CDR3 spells CARSGRGGLCHGYTF. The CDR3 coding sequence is TGTGCCAGAAGCGGGCGGGGAGGACTTTGCCATGGCTACACCTTC.